This T cell receptor (beta chain) was profiled in a study of T cells in Graves' hyperthyroidism and ophthalmopathy. Findings of the study overall: Most thyroid clonotypes with frequency above 0.001 were detected in blood. For ophthalmopathy, model prediction preceded onset by a median about 6.2 months.

This clonotype turned up a few times. Its antigen is as yet unknown. Germline CDR1 and CDR2: SGHNT and YENEEA. This CDR3 spans 15 amino acids. Unmatched junction bases numbered 12, after V lost 5 bases and J lost 6 bases. Exclusion of patients followed from uncontrolled infection, other autoimmune disease, pregnancy or lactation. Orbital computed tomography, thyroid ultrasound, serum thyroxine and TRAb, and clinical symptoms together informed the diagnoses. Amplification yielded TCR beta CDR3 regions, with RNA transcripts as the source. First-round RT-PCR of the TCR CDR3 relied on the HTBI primer set. TCRdb recomputed calls from the multiplex PCR reads with MiXCR, one row per CDR3 protein. The table records hundreds of thousands of distinct CDR3 sequences, around 25% of them present only once.

The source of this sequence is a man in his fifties or sixties with Graves' hyperthyroidism. Sequenced material: blood. The V and J genes are TRBV11-3 and TRBJ2-5; 7 bases fit TRBD1. The CDR3 DNA is TGTGCCAGCAGCCCTCGGACAGGTCTTCGGAAGACCCAGTACTTC. Translating it yields CASSPRTGLRKTQYF.